Presented here are 6 T cell receptor beta chains from one specimen sequenced in a study of T cell responses to AZD1222 COVID-19 vaccine. TCRdb's copy holds only in-frame clones and misses some; the assay was immunoSEQ multiplex PCR. The sample has 95,000 to 150,000 clones; more than 85% are singletons. Source: peripheral blood, taken on day 0 of AZD1222 vaccination. Every receptor here comes from an adult in good health.

This clone turned up a few times. The chain is built from TRBV7-6 and TRBJ2-2; D might be TRBD2 (5 bases). Looked up from germline, CDR1 is SGHVS and CDR2 is FNYEAQ. The CDR3 covers 15 residues. V gave up 1 base and J gave up 3 bases, with 9 bases separating them. CDR3 sequence: CASSLDGRDTGELFF. The CDR3 DNA sequence: TGTGCCAGCAGCTTAGACGGGCGGGACACCGGGGAGCTGTTTTTT.

The V and J genes are TRBV4-1 and TRBJ2-7; tentatively, D is TRBD2 (5 bases). The germline V gene has CDR1 MGHRA and CDR2 YSYEKL. The CDR3 contains 15 residues. With 5 bases removed from V and 2 bases from J, the gap between germline ends came to 16 bases. The CDR3 protein is CASSERTQVTYEQYF. CDR3 coding DNA: TGCGCCAGCAGCGAAAGGACTCAAGTTACCTACGAGCAGTACTTC.

The chain links TRBV7-9 to TRBJ1-1, with a weak D call TRBD1 (6 bases). The CDR3 loop spans 13 amino acids. Germline lookup yields CDR1 SEHNR and CDR2 FQNEAQ (reference sequence). V was trimmed by 5 bases and J by 11 bases, leaving 18 bases between them. For the CDR3, the DNA is TGTGCCAGCAGCCCATCCGACAGGCCGAGGGCTTTCTTT. Amino acids: CASSPSDRPRAFF.

This chain connects TRBV27 to TRBJ2-2; TRBD2 is a possible D gene (7 bases). This CDR3 has 15 residues. The ends were cut back, 10 bases at V and 4 bases at J, with 19 bases in the middle. In germline, CDR1 is MNHEY, CDR2 SMNVEV (reference sequence). The CDR3 region is CATKVRGGPTGELFF. CDR3 in DNA: TGTGCCACTAAGGTCAGGGGAGGGCCCACCGGGGAGCTGTTTTTT.

This clone was seen more than once but under ten times. This chain connects TRBV28 to TRBJ1-5, with 10 bases that match TRBD1. Germline V gene sequence: CDR1 MDHEN, CDR2 SYDVKM. CDR3 length equals 16 residues. V trimming: 5 bases; J trimming: 5 bases; junction bases outside the gene matches: 9. The CDR3 protein is CASSRQTGGKYQPQHF. CDR3 nucleotide sequence: TGTGCCAGCAGTAGGCAGACAGGGGGCAAATATCAGCCCCAGCATTTT.

The CDR3 region is CASSQGGGTRQETQYF. The CDR3 DNA reads TGTGCCAGCAGCCAAGGAGGGGGAACACGCCAAGAGACCCAGTACTTC. This rearrangement joins TRBV3-1 (or the pseudogene TRBV3-2) to TRBJ2-5, with D perhaps matching TRBD1 (6 bases). The CDR3 is 16 amino acids. V lost 1 base to trimming and J lost 1 base, with 13 bases between them. From germline, CDR1 is LGHDT and CDR2 YNNKEL (reference sequence).